What follows describes a single T cell receptor (beta chain). Its antigen is currently not known. There are no base qualities to consult, and no much larger clone falls within one base. Using the deep immunoSEQ assay, multiplex PCR amplified TCR CDR3 regions from genomic DNA. Extracted genomic DNA from each cell subset was spread evenly across all wells of several immunoSEQ 96-well plates, with each plate serving as a replicate. Each replicate PCR for sorted subsets received about 200 ng genomic DNA, equal to roughly 30,000 T cell genomes. Purified libraries were quantified with a Qubit 3.0 fluorometer, sized on a Bioanalyzer 2100, and re-quantified with the KAPA Library Quantification kit. A separate single-read 150-cycle Illumina NextSeq 550 flow cell was used to sequence each immunoSEQ 96-well plate. The paper's processing steps were these. The immunoSEQ output contained only junctional sequences without quality scores, so filtering could not match that applied to full-length reads. Sequences were annotated with PyIR, a Python wrapper for IgBLAST v1.9, and V/J genes and CDR3 were assigned using IMGT germline references. Reads were removed for weak V/J assignments (E-value above 1e-6), missing CDR3, stop codons, out-of-frame junctions, or ambiguous translated residues. V3J clonotypes were defined as sequences sharing the same inferred V gene, J gene, and CDR3 amino acid sequence. Percentage overlap between repertoires was calculated by dividing the number of shared unique clonotypes by the size of the smaller repertoire. Three approaches were used to assess repertoire richness: RTK rarefaction, the Chao1 estimator, and Recon v2.1 estimates of unobserved clonotypes. OLGA was used to compute generation probabilities for all TCRbeta clonotypes that the gDNA method yielded from a handful of donors. Entries here come from immuneACCESS through TCRdb and include only in-frame sequences with V and J called. Some clones fail to appear in such tables; in the studies checked, an unresolved V gene covers under half of the shortfall, and the cause of the remainder is unknown. The V and J calls and clone size were taken over from that table, and D and trimming were inferred from the DNA. This sample lists 2 million to 2.5 million clones; roughly 94% were detected once. In total, the top ten clones hold 0.85% to 1.2% of the sample.

This sample is part of a study of shared clonotypes between healthy human individuals (dated by TCRdb to 2019 to 2021). With respect to the entire study: The cohort included three men and a couple of women between 18 and 49 years of age. For each donor, CD4 naive and CD4 memory were each given three plates, CD8 naive was given two plates, and CD8 memory was given one plate. Blood TCR repertoires of about 5 healthy adults were deeply sequenced to estimate repertoire size and the extent of clonotype sharing between individuals. Libraries were prepared and TCR repertoires were sequenced by different laboratories using diverse techniques, in order to increase sequencing depth and limit assay-specific biases. Each donor's leukapheresis produced roughly between roughly 0.85 and 10 billion PBMCs. Study-wide conclusions, independent of this receptor: Approximately 5% of naive CD4, 3.5% of naive CD8, roughly 2.4% of memory CD4, and over 0.35% of memory CD8 clonotypes were shared across four donors. Larger estimated clonotype richness was generally found for naive subsets than for memory subsets. Compared with non-shared clonotypes, the clonotypes found in all four sorted-subset donors had higher generation probabilities. Even with the large sequencing depth, rarefaction of the sorted-subset datasets indicated that sequencing was incomplete. Pairwise subsampling led to the expectation that sequencing depth would affect the degree of clonotype sharing among donors. Only blood was sampled, and tissue TCR repertoires likely differ from those in blood. The small number of donors limited the genetic and exposure-history diversity represented.

CD8 naive samples consisted of CD45RO-negative cells that were positively selected for CCR7, yielding a CD45RA+CCR7+ population without TemRA cells. The donors were healthy, HIV-negative adults who had no recently reported acute infections or vaccinations. Every donor was a Caucasian adult living in Nashville, Tennessee, USA. Blood was collected by leukapheresis, and PBMCs were isolated by Ficoll-Histopaque density gradient centrifugation and then cryopreserved in liquid nitrogen vapor phase. Analytical flow cytometry was used to check the purity and quantity of each magnetically sorted T cell population. Genomic DNA was isolated from each sorted fraction and quantified by UV absorbance on a Nanodrop 2000c. At the junction V is shortened by 4 bases and J by 7 bases; bases outside the gene matches: 7. The germline V gene (reference sequence) provides CDR1 MNHEY and CDR2 SMNVEV. The CDR3 has 15 amino acids, counting the end cysteine and phenylalanine. Here the CDR3 DNA is all that survives: 45 bases in frame from base 1.

The chain employs TRBV27 and TRBJ2-2, with 9 central nucleotides matching TRBD1. The clonotype originates from a man aged 18 to 30 in good health. What was sequenced was naive CD8+ T cells sorted from blood. The intended sense of this specimen's cell subset or site label: CD45RA+CCR7+. The encoded CDR3 is CASSSSTGGGGELFF. The sequenced DNA is TGTGCCAGCAGTTCATCGACAGGGGGTGGCGGGGAGCTGTTTTTT.